This entry features one T cell receptor beta chain sequence. Its antigen specificity is not known. There are no base qualities to consult, and no much larger clone falls within one base. The record originates from a study of T cell responses to AZD1222 COVID-19 vaccine (dated by TCRdb to the early 2020s). Context from the whole study: Because spike-specific TCR depth and breadth did not differ between the two schedules, AZD1222 recipients who got a second dose at roughly 4 weeks were pooled with those who got a second dose at roughly 12 weeks. TCR sequencing covered some 250 trial participants: approximately 200 given two doses of AZD1222 and 26 given two doses of MenACWY control vaccine. Trial participants were enrolled by age into subgroups of 18-55, 56-69 and 70-plus years, and 148, 28 and 57 TCR-sequenced participants, respectively, were included in these subgroups.

Results the study describes overall, beyond this receptor: Participants were mostly white British and included more females than males, and it was suggested by the authors that clonal diversity may have been underestimated. Vaccine-associated CD4 TCRs spanned the whole spike protein, with dominant responses in regions 160-218 and 743-854. Epitopes outside the regions mutated in the B.1.351 and B.1.1.7 variants were reportedly recognized by nearly half of the unique spike-specific TCRs. In the small 56-69-year group, the increase in depth fell short of significance, most likely because of low power. No day 14 peak-response samples were available, so repertoires were characterized only after the peak T cell response. Conclusions about previously exposed vaccinees were limited because only five to seven AZD1222 recipients were SARS-CoV-2 seropositive at baseline. After two AZD1222 doses, both the breadth and the depth of spike-specific TCRs were significantly higher than at day 0 and than in MenACWY recipients.

The sample's time point label, in plain terms: baseline before first vaccination. Samples from vaccinated people were obtained from the UK trials COV001 and COV002, which included a single-blind randomized controlled phase 2/3 trial of AZD1222 (ChAdOx1 nCoV-19) in healthy adults. For TCRbeta chain sequencing, PBMC samples were collected from trial participants at day 0 and at day 28 after the second dose. The CDR3 regions of human TCRbeta chains were subjected to immunosequencing. Under the source paper's analysis protocol: Repertoire TCRs were checked for matches against a reference library of SARS-CoV-2-specific TCRs that had been generated using the MIRA antigen-specificity platform. Breadth was defined as the fraction of unique TCRs that were SARS-CoV-2-associated. Depth was defined as the fraction of total T cells that were SARS-CoV-2-associated. Using the MIRA data, each spike-specific TCR was assigned both to the spike region to which the TCR was reactive and to a CD4 or CD8 class. Log10-transformed breadth and depth values were compared by one-way ANOVA with Sidak's multiple comparisons tests. TCRdb took over this immuneACCESS table, retaining in-frame rearrangements with V and J assigned. Such tables are incomplete; in checked studies, under half of the missing clones stem from an unresolved V gene, and the remainder is unexplained. That table supplies the V and J calls and clone size; D and trimming were determined from the DNA. This sample is represented by 120,000 to 150,000 clones; under 95% of them were singletons. The top ten constitute approximately 2.8% of the sample.

The germline V gene sets CDR1 to MNHEY and CDR2 to SVGAGI. The junction carries 9 bases between V and J, which are trimmed by 1 base and 6 bases respectively. The CDR3 runs 13 amino acids, cysteine and phenylalanine included. Here the CDR3 DNA is all that survives: 39 bases in frame from base 1. The TCR was taken from an adult in good health. The V and J genes are TRBV6-5 and TRBJ1-1; the D gene is possibly TRBD1, with 6 bases matching. The sequenced sample was peripheral blood, obtained on day 0 of AZD1222 vaccination. The DNA is as follows: TGTGCCAGCAGTTACTTGGGGGGCCCTGAAGCTTTCTTT. It translates to CASSYLGGPEAFF.